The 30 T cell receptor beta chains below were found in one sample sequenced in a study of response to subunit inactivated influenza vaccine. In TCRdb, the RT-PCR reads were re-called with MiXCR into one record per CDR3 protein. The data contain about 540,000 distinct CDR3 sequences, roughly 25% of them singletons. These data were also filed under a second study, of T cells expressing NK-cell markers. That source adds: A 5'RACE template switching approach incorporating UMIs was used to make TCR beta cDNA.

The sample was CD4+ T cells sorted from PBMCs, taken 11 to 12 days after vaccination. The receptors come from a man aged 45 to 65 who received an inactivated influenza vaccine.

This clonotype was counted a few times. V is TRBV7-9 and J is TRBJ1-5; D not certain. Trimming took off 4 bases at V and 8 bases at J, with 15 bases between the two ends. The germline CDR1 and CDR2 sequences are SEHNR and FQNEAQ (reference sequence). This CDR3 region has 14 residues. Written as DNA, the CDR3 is TGTGCCAGCAGCTCCTCCGGAGGGTTTGAGCCCCAGCATTTT. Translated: CASSSSGGFEPQHF.

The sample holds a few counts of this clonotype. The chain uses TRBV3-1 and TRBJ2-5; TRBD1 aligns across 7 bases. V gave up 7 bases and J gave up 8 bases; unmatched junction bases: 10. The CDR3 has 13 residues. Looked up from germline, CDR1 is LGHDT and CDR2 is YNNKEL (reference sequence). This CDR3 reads CASIGQALGTQYF. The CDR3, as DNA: TGTGCCAGCATTGGACAGGCCCTGGGCACCCAGTACTTC.

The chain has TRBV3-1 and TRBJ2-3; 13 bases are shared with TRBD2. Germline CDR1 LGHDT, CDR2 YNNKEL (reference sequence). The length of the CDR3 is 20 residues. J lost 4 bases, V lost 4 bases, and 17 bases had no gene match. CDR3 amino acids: CASSPETSGRAQEGSDTQYF. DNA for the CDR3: TGTGCCAGCAGCCCCGAAACTAGCGGGAGGGCCCAAGAAGGTTCAGATACGCAGTATTTT.

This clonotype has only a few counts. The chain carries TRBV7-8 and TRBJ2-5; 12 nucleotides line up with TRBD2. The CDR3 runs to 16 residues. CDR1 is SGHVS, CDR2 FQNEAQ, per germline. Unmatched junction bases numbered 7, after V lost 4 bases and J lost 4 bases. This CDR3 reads CASSYGTSGYGETQYF. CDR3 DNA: TGTGCCAGCAGCTACGGGACTAGCGGGTACGGAGAGACCCAGTACTTC. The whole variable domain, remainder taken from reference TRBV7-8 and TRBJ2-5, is GAGVSQSPRYKVAKRGQDVALRCDPISGHVSLFWYQQALGQGPEFLTYFQNEAQLDKSGLPSDRFFAERPEGSVSTLKIQRTQQEDSAVYLCASSYGTSGYGETQYFGPGTRLLVL.

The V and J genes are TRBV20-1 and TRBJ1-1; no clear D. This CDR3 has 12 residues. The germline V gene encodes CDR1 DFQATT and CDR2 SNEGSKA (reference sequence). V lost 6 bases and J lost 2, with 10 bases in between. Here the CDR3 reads CSANHPNTEAFF. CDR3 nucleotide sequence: TGCAGTGCCAACCACCCTAACACTGAAGCTTTCTTT.

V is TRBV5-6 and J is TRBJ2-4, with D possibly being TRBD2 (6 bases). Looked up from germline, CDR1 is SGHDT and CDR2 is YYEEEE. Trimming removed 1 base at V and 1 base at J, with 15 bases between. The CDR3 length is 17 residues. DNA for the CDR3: TGTGCCAGCAGCTTGATGACCGGGGGATCGGCCAAAAACATTCAGTACTTC. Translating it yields CASSLMTGGSAKNIQYF. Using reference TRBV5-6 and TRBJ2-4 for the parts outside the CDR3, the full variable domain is DAGVTQSPTHLIKTRGQQVTLRCSPKSGHDTVSWYQQALGQGPQFIFQYYEEEERQRGNFPDRFSGHQFPNYSSELNVNALLLGDSALYLCASSLMTGGSAKNIQYFGAGTRLSVL.

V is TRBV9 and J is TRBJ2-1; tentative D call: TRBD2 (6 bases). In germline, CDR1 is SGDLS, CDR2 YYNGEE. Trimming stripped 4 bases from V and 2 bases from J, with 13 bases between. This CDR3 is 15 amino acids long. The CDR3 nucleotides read TGTGCCAGCAGCCCTAACGGGAGACCCTACAATGAGCAGTTCTTC. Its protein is CASSPNGRPYNEQFF.

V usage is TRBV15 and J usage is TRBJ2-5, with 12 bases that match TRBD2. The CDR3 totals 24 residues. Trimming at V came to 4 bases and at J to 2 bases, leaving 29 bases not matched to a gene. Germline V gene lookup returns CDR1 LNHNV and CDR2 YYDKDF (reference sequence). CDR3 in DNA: TGTGCCACCAGCACCGGGACAGCTTGGACTAGCGGGACGATCCCCTTGGCCACTCAAGAGACCCAGTACTTC. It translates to CATSTGTAWTSGTIPLATQETQYF.

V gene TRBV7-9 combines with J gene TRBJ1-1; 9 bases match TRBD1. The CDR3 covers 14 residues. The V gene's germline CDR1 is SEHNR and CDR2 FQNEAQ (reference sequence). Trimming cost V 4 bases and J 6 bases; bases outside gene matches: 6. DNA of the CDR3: TGTGCCAGCAGCTACGGACAGGGGAGATCTGAAGCTTTCTTT. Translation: CASSYGQGRSEAFF.

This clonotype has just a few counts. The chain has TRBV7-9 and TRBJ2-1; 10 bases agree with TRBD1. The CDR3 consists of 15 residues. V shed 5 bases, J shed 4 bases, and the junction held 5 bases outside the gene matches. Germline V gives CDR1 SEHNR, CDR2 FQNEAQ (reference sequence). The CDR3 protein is CASSPGTGAYNEQFF. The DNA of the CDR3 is TGTGCCAGCAGCCCCGGGACAGGGGCATACAATGAGCAGTTCTTC.

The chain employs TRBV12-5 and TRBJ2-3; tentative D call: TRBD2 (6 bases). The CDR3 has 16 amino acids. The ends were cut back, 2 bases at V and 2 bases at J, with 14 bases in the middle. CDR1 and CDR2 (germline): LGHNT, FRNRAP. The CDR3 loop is CASGLSLTSNTDTQYF. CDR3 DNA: TGTGCTAGTGGTTTGTCCCTAACTAGCAACACAGATACGCAGTATTTT.

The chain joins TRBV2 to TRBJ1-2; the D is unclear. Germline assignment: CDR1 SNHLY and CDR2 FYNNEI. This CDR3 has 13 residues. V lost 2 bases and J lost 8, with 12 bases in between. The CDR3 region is CASSEYTSFGYTF. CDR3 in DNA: TGTGCCAGCAGTGAATATACCAGCTTCGGCTACACCTTC.

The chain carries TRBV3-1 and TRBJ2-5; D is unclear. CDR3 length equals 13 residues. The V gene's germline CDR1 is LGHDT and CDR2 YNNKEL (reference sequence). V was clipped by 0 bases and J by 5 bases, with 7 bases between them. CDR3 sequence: CASSQDVWETQYF. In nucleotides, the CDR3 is TGTGCCAGCAGCCAAGATGTGTGGGAGACCCAGTACTTC.

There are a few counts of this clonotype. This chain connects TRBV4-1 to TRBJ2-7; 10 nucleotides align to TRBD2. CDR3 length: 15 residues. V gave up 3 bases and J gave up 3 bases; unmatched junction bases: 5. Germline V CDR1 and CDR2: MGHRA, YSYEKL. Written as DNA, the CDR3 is TGCGCCAGCAGCCAGCAGGGACTAGCGCGCTACGAGCAGTACTTC. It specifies CASSQQGLARYEQYF.

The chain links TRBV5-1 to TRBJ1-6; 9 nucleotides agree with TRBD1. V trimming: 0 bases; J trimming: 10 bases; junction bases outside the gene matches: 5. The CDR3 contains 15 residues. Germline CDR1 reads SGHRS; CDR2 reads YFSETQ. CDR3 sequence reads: CASSLEDRGFSPLHF. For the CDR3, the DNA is TGCGCCAGCAGCTTGGAGGACAGGGGTTTCTCACCCCTCCACTTT.

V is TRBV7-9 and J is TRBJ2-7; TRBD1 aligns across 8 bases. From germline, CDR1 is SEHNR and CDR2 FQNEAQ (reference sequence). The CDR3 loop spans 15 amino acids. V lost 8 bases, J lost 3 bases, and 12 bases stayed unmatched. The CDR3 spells CASAQFRDRSYEQYF. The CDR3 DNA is TGTGCCAGCGCACAATTCCGGGACAGGAGCTACGAGCAGTACTTC. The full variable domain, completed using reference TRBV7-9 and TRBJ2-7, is DTGVSQNPRHKITKRGQNVTFRCDPISEHNRLYWYRQTLGQGPEFLTYFQNEAQLEKSRLLSDRFSAERPKGSFSTLEIQRTEQGDSAMYLCASAQFRDRSYEQYFGPGTRLTVT.

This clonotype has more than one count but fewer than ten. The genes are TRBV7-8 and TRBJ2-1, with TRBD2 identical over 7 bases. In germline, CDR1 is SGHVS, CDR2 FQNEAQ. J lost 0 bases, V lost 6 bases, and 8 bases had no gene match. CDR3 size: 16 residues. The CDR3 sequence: CASSYRAGTSYNEQFF. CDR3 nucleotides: TGTGCCAGCAGTTACCGAGCGGGGACCTCCTACAATGAGCAGTTCTTC.

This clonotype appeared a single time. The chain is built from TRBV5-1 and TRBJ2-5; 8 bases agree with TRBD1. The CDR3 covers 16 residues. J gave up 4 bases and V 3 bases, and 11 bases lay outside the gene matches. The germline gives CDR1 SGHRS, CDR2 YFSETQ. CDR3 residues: CASSYGTGGRLETQYF. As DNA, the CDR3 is TGCGCCAGCAGCTATGGGACAGGAGGAAGGTTAGAGACCCAGTACTTC.

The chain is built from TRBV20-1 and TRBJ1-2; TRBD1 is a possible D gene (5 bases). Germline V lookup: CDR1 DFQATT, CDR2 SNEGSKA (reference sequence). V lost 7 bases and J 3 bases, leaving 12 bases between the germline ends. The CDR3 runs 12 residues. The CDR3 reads CSEVRGDYGYTF. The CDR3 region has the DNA TGCAGTGAGGTCCGGGGGGACTATGGCTACACCTTC.

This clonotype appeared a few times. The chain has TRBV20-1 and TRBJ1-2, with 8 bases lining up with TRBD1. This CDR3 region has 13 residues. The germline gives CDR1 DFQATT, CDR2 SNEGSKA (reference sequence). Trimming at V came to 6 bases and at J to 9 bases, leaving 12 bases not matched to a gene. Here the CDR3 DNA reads TGCAGTGCACCGGACAGGGCTGCATATCGCTACACCTTC. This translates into CSAPDRAAYRYTF.

CDR3 protein: CAISSQNEQFF. CDR3 bases: TGTGCCATCAGTTCTCAAAATGAGCAGTTCTTC. This chain connects TRBV10-3 to TRBJ2-1; D is ambiguous. The CDR3 has 11 amino acids. Trimming cost V 5 bases and J 7 bases, with 6 bases left between them. Germline V CDR1 and CDR2: ENHRY, SYGVKD.

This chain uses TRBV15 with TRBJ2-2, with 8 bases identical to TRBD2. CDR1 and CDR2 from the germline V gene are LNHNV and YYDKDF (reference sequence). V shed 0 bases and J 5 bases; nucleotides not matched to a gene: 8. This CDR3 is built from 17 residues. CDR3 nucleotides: TGTGCCACCAGCAGAGATTTACGGGGGGGCGATACCGGGGAGCTGTTTTTT. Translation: CATSRDLRGGDTGELFF.

CDR3: CASQTGPYNEQFF. DNA of the CDR3: TGTGCCAGCCAGACAGGGCCCTACAATGAGCAGTTCTTC. The chain combines TRBV3-1 with TRBJ2-1; 7 bases align to TRBD1. The CDR3 length is 13 residues. J gave up 2 bases and V 8 bases, and 3 bases lay outside the gene matches. Germline V gene lookup returns CDR1 LGHDT and CDR2 YNNKEL (reference sequence).

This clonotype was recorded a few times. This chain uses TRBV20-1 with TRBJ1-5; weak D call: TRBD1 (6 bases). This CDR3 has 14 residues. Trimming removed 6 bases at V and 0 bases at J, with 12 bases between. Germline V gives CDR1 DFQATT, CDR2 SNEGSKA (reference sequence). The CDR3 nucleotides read TGCAGTGCAGGGGACATTCATAGCAATCAGCCCCAGCATTTT. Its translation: CSAGDIHSNQPQHF.

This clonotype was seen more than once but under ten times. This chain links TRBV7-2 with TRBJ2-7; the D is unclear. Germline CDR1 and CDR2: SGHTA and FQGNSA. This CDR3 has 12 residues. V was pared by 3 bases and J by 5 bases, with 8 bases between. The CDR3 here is CASSFPPNEQYF. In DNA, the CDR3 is TGTGCCAGCAGCTTTCCCCCTAACGAGCAGTACTTC. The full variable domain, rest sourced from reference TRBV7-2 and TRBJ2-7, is GAGVSQSPSNKVTEKGKDVELRCDPISGHTALYWYRQSLGQGLEFLIYFQGNSAPDKSGLPSDRFSAERTGGSVSTLTIQRTQQEDSAVYLCASSFPPNEQYFGPGTRLTVT.

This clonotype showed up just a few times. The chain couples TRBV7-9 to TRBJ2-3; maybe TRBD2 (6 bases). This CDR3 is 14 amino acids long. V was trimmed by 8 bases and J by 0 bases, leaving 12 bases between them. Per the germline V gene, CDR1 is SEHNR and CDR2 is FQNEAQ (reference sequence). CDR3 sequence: CASGAGPSTDTQYF. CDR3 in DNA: TGTGCCAGCGGGGCGGGGCCTAGCACAGATACGCAGTATTTT.

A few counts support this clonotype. Here the CDR3 DNA reads TGTGCCAGCAGCCCACAGGGACTGGGGGATACGCAGTATTTT. It encodes CASSPQGLGDTQYF. The gene calls are TRBV6-2 or TRBV6-3 and TRBJ2-3; D may correspond to TRBD1 or TRBD2 (6 bases each). V lost 6 bases, J lost 6 bases, and 16 bases lay in between. CDR3 length: 14 amino acids. Germline V CDR1 and CDR2: MNHEY, SVGEGT.

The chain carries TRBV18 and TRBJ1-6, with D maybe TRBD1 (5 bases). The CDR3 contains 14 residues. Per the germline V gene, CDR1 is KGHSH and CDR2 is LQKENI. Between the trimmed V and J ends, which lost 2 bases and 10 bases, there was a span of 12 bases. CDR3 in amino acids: CASSPGTGGSPLHF. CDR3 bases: TGTGCCAGCTCACCAGGGACCGGGGGGTCACCCCTCCACTTT.

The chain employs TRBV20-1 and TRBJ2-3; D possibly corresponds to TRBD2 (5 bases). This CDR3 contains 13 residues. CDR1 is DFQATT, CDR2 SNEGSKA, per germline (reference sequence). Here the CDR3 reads CLARGVNGDTQYF. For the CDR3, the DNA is TGCCTAGCCCGGGGTGTCAATGGTGATACGCAGTATTTT.

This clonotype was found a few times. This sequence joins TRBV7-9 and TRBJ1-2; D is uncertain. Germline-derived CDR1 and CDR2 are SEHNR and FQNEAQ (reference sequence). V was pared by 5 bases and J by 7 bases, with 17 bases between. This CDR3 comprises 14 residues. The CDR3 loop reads CASSRSNVGSGYTF. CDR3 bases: TGTGCCAGCAGCCGATCGAATGTGGGGAGTGGCTACACCTTC.